This passage covers 29 T cell receptor beta chains from one sample sequenced in a study of Graves' ophthalmopathy and Graves' hyperthyroidism. The authors amplified TCR beta CDR3 regions, and they did so from RNA transcripts for repertoire sequencing. First-round RT-PCR employed HTBI primers, with a second-round multiplex PCR after it. A single record per CDR3 protein comes from TCRdb applying MiXCR to the multiplex PCR reads. Among 900,000 to 1,200,000 distinct CDR3 sequences listed, roughly 35% were seen once. Sequenced material: peripheral blood or thyroid tissue (not recorded which). All receptors derive from an adult man with Graves' hyperthyroidism.

The chain combines TRBV25-1 with TRBJ1-1; 7 bases align to TRBD1. V lost 8 bases and J lost 0; bases outside the gene matches: 6. Germline CDR1 MGHDK, CDR2 SYGVNS. The CDR3 extends over 14 amino acids. In DNA, the CDR3 is TGTGCCAGCCAAACAGGGGTCATGAACACTGAAGCTTTCTTT. Translated: CASQTGVMNTEAFF. The complete variable domain, with remaining parts taken from reference TRBV25-1 and TRBJ1-1, reads EADIYQTPRYLVIGTGKKITLECSQTMGHDKMYWYQQDPGMELHLIHYSYGVNSTEKGDLSSESTVSRIRTEHFPLTLESARPSHTSQYLCASQTGVMNTEAFFGQGTRLTVV.

This clonotype came up many times. The chain has TRBV24-1 and TRBJ2-7, with 7 bases lining up with TRBD2. CDR3 length equals 13 residues. The trim removed 6 bases at V and 2 bases at J, leaving 3 bases unmatched. The germline V gene encodes CDR1 KGHDR and CDR2 SFDVKD. The CDR3 DNA follows: TGTGCCACCAGTTCGGGAGGTACCTACGAGCAGTACTTC. This encodes CATSSGGTYEQYF.

Many counts were recorded for this clonotype. This rearrangement joins TRBV19 to TRBJ2-7; the match to TRBD1 covers 9 bases. This CDR3 has 14 amino acids. V lost 3 bases and J lost 5; bases outside the gene matches: 5. Germline-derived CDR1 and CDR2 are LNHDA and SQIVND (reference sequence). The CDR3 DNA reads TGTGCCAGTAGTATGTTGGACAGGGGCCACGAGCAGTACTTC. Translation gives CASSMLDRGHEQYF.

The chain uses TRBV9 and TRBJ1-2, with TRBD1 identical over 8 bases. This CDR3 has 16 amino acids. Germline V lookup: CDR1 SGDLS, CDR2 YYNGEE. Germline trimming cut 2 bases from V and 6 bases from J; bases unmatched to any gene: 12. In DNA, the CDR3 is TGTGCCAGCAGCGTGGGGACAGGACTCAGGTTTAATGGCTACACCTTC. The encoded protein is CASSVGTGLRFNGYTF.

This clonotype was counted many times. The genes are TRBV7-2 and TRBJ1-5; D is unclear. Trimming stripped 5 bases from V and 4 bases from J, with 12 bases between. The CDR3 contains 14 residues. Germline V gene sequence: CDR1 SGHTA, CDR2 FQGNSA. The chain's CDR3 is CASSPRPPNQPQHF. The CDR3 DNA follows: TGTGCCAGCAGCCCCAGACCACCTAATCAGCCCCAGCATTTT.

Many counts were recorded for this clonotype. The rearrangement joins TRBV29-1 to TRBJ2-5; D is perhaps TRBD2 (5 bases). CDR1 is SQVTM and CDR2 is ANQGSEA in the germline V gene. The CDR3 spans 14 residues. V gave up 5 bases and J gave up 1 base, with 14 bases separating them. The CDR3 DNA follows: TGCAGCGTTCGGAGAGGGATAGGCCAAGAGACCCAGTACTTC. It translates to CSVRRGIGQETQYF. The entire variable domain, with the rest obtained from reference TRBV29-1 and TRBJ2-5, is as follows: SAVISQKPSRDICQRGTSLTIQCQVDSQVTMMFWYRQQPGQSLTLIATANQGSEATYESGFVIDKFPISRPNLTFSTLTVSNMSPEDSSIYLCSVRRGIGQETQYFGPGTRLLVL.

The rearrangement uses TRBV6-5 and TRBJ2-7; D ambiguous. The CDR3 length is 20 residues. The ends were cut back, 4 bases at V and 2 bases at J, with 30 bases in the middle. Germline CDR1 and CDR2: MNHEY and SVGAGI. The CDR3 nucleotides read TGTGCCAGCAGTTCTAACAGACAATGGACCAAAAATATCCAAGCCTACGAGCAGTACTTC. Encoded protein: CASSSNRQWTKNIQAYEQYF.

The table lists this clonotype with a few counts. The J gene is TRBJ1-5, the V gene TRBV4-3; 7 bases map to TRBD1. Germline CDR1 reads LGHNA; CDR2 reads YSLEER. The CDR3 contains 18 residues. V shed 0 bases and J 2 bases; nucleotides not matched to a gene: 10. The CDR3, as DNA: TGCGCCAGCAGCCAAGAGTACGACAGGGCCCTTGGCAATCAGCCCCAGCATTTT. Amino acids: CASSQEYDRALGNQPQHF.

The rearrangement links TRBV6-2 or TRBV6-3 to TRBJ1-2, with D unresolved. Germline CDR1 MNHEY, CDR2 SVGEGT. The CDR3 is 16 residues long. Trimming stripped 0 bases from V and 5 bases from J, with 16 bases between. The DNA for the CDR3 is TGTGCCAGCAGTTACTCGTCAGGACGCGAGATTTATGGCTACACCTTC. This encodes CASSYSSGREIYGYTF.

This clonotype was detected many times. V usage is TRBV19 and J usage is TRBJ1-5; TRBD1 might be the D (5 bases). V dropped 8 bases and J dropped 4 bases, with 18 bases sitting between them. From germline, CDR1 is LNHDA and CDR2 SQIVND (reference sequence). This CDR3 has 15 residues. The CDR3 bases are TGTGCCAGTCGCCCAGGGACGCTCGGGAATCAGCCCCAGCATTTT. This sequence encodes CASRPGTLGNQPQHF.

This clonotype was counted many times. This chain connects TRBV13 to TRBJ2-7; 11 nucleotides agree with TRBD2. The length of the CDR3 is 16 residues. With 5 bases clipped from V and 6 bases from J, the junction kept 12 bases outside the gene matches. Germline V CDR1 and CDR2: PRHDT, FYEKMQ (reference sequence). CDR3 nucleotides: TGTGCCAGCAGCCCCGGGACTAGCGGTGCTACGGGCGAGCAGTACTTC. Its translation is CASSPGTSGATGEQYF.

On this clonotype itself: It may be a read error: a sequence one base away is much more abundant. The genes are TRBV7-3 and TRBJ2-5; no firm D call. The V gene lost 7 bases and the J gene lost 3 bases, with 9 bases spanning the gap. There are 12 residues in the CDR3. Germline CDR1 SGHTA, CDR2 FQGTGA. In nucleotides, the CDR3 is TGTGCCAGCAATGTAGTGGAAGAGACCCAGTACTTC. It specifies CASNVVEETQYF. The variable domain in full, with the rest retrieved from reference TRBV7-3 and TRBJ2-5, is GAGVSQTPSNKVTEKGKYVELRCDPISGHTALYWYRQSLGQGPEFLIYFQGTGAADDSGLPNDRFFAVRPEGSVSTLKIQRTERGDSAVYLCASNVVEETQYFGPGTRLLVL.

The chain has TRBV4-1 and TRBJ1-1; D unresolved. Germline CDR1 reads MGHRA; CDR2 reads YSYEKL. The CDR3 runs to 15 residues. The V end lost 7 bases, the J end lost 6 bases, and 21 bases lay between the germline ends. CDR3 sequence: CASKEFEGFSAEAFF. CDR3 nucleotide sequence: TGCGCCAGCAAGGAGTTCGAGGGTTTTTCTGCTGAAGCTTTCTTT.

J is TRBJ2-7 and V is TRBV30, with 13 bases that match TRBD2. Losses at the gene ends were 1 base for V and 5 bases for J; bases not matched to a gene: 2. In germline, CDR1 is GTSNPN, CDR2 SVGIG (reference sequence). This CDR3 is built from 14 residues. The CDR3, as DNA: TGTGCCTGGAGTGAGGGACTAGCGGGGAACGAGCAGTACTTC. This translates into CAWSEGLAGNEQYF.

The rearrangement joins TRBV12-3 or TRBV12-4 to TRBJ2-2; 8 bases agree with TRBD2. V trimming: 7 bases; J trimming: 0 bases; junction bases outside the gene matches: 7. This CDR3 is built from 16 residues. The CDR3 region is CASITLAGTNTGELFF. In DNA, the CDR3 is TGTGCCAGCATTACGCTAGCGGGTACGAACACCGGGGAGCTGTTTTTT.

As regards this clonotype: This may come from a read error, since a much larger clone is one base off. The chain uses TRBV19 and TRBJ1-1; tentative D call: TRBD1 (5 bases). Germline V gives CDR1 LNHDA, CDR2 SQIVND (reference sequence). The CDR3 is 15 amino acids. Trimming stripped 3 bases from V and 6 bases from J, with 17 bases between. The CDR3: CASSISGGRDAEAFF. CDR3 sequence (DNA): TGTGCCAGTAGTATTTCCGGAGGGAGGGACGCTGAAGCTTTCTTT.

Only a few counts were recorded for this clonotype. This may arise from a read error, as a much more abundant clone is one base away. The chain joins TRBV7-8 to TRBJ2-5; the D call may be TRBD1 or TRBD2 (6 bases each). Germline V gene sequence: CDR1 SGHVS, CDR2 FQNEAQ. V dropped 4 bases and J dropped 7 bases, with 16 bases sitting between them. CDR3 length equals 14 residues. The CDR3: CASSSGTSEGTQYF. The CDR3 nucleotides read TGTGCCAGCAGCTCCGGGACATCGGAGGGGACCCAGTACTTC. Full variable domain (missing parts from reference TRBV7-8 and TRBJ2-5): GAGVSQSPRYKVAKRGQDVALRCDPISGHVSLFWYQQALGQGPEFLTYFQNEAQLDKSGLPSDRFFAERPEGSVSTLKIQRTQQEDSAVYLCASSSGTSEGTQYFGPGTRLLVL.

This clonotype has a handful of counts. This chain links TRBV19 with TRBJ1-1; D ambiguous. Germline lookup yields CDR1 LNHDA and CDR2 SQIVND (reference sequence). The CDR3 totals 11 residues. Trimming took off 8 bases at V and 4 bases at J, with 8 bases between the two ends. Written as DNA, the CDR3 is TGTGCCAGTCTGTCCGGCACTGAAGCTTTCTTT. Its protein product is CASLSGTEAFF.

This clonotype appeared a few times. The chain recombines TRBV12-3 or TRBV12-4 with TRBJ2-7, with D unclear. The V and J ends lost 3 bases and 0 bases respectively, with 12 bases between them. The CDR3 sequence is 15 residues long. The CDR3 DNA follows: TGTGCCAGCAGTTTTGCAGGCGAGAGCTCCTACGAGCAGTACTTC. Translating it yields CASSFAGESSYEQYF.

The sample holds a few counts of this clonotype. The CDR3 is CASSLIASGRDEQFF. The CDR3 coding sequence is TGTGCCAGCAGCTTAATAGCTAGCGGGAGGGATGAGCAGTTCTTC. The rearrangement uses TRBV7-2 and TRBJ2-1, with 12 bases lining up with TRBD2. This CDR3 has 15 residues. The germline gives CDR1 SGHTA, CDR2 FQGNSA. Unmatched junction bases numbered 4, after V lost 2 bases and J lost 8 bases. Full variable domain (missing parts from reference TRBV7-2 and TRBJ2-1): GAGVSQSPSNKVTEKGKDVELRCDPISGHTALYWYRQSLGQGLEFLIYFQGNSAPDKSGLPSDRFSAERTGGSVSTLTIQRTQQEDSAVYLCASSLIASGRDEQFFGPGTRLTVL.

This clonotype has more than one count but fewer than ten. The rearrangement joins TRBV7-6 to TRBJ2-5; 8 bases map to TRBD2. Germline V lookup: CDR1 SGHVS, CDR2 FNYEAQ. V trimming: 5 bases; J trimming: 2 bases; junction bases outside the gene matches: 10. This CDR3 has 16 residues. The CDR3 DNA reads as TGTGCCAGCAGCATCGGGGGGGGCGCAGTACAAGAGACCCAGTACTTC. Translating it yields CASSIGGGAVQETQYF.

This rearrangement joins TRBV7-9 to TRBJ2-1, with 10 bases fitting TRBD2. The J segment lost 7 bases and the V segment lost 4 bases, leaving 10 bases of the junction unmatched. The CDR3 spans 16 residues. Germline V gene sequence: CDR1 SEHNR, CDR2 FQNEAQ (reference sequence). CDR3 loop: CASSWEEAGGVNEQFF. CDR3 bases: TGTGCCAGCAGCTGGGAAGAAGCGGGAGGGGTAAATGAGCAGTTCTTC.

This clonotype was detected only once. The V and J genes are TRBV10-3 and TRBJ2-5; possible D gene TRBD2, 5 bases. The DNA matches TRBJ2-7 better at its end, which makes the J call doubtful. CDR1 is ENHRY and CDR2 is SYGVKD in the germline V gene. CDR3 length: 13 amino acids. The CDR3 nucleotides are TGTGCCATCAGCGCGGCGGGCTACTACGAGCAGTACTTC. This encodes CAISAAGYYEQYF.

This clonotype was observed a handful of times. The chain has TRBV4-3 and TRBJ2-7; D ambiguous. This CDR3 contains 12 residues. V gave up 0 bases and J gave up 5 bases, with 5 bases separating them. CDR1 LGHNA and CDR2 YSLEER come from the germline V gene. DNA of the CDR3: TGCGCCAGCAGCCAAGATGGGGACGAGCAGTACTTC. Translation: CASSQDGDEQYF.

The chain employs TRBV25-1 and TRBJ2-7; perhaps TRBD1 as D (5 bases). Trimming removed 8 bases at V and 2 bases at J, with 19 bases between. This CDR3 is 15 amino acids long. The germline V gene has CDR1 MGHDK and CDR2 SYGVNS. CDR3 protein: CASVDFGQGTYEQYF. The DNA of the CDR3 is TGTGCCAGCGTTGATTTTGGTCAGGGAACCTACGAGCAGTACTTC.

A remark on this clonotype: A read error may explain this, as a much larger clone is one base away. The chain has TRBV7-2 and TRBJ1-3; 8 positions agree with TRBD1. The CDR3 spans 15 residues. CDR1 is SGHTA and CDR2 is FQGNSA in the germline V gene. V dropped 3 bases and J dropped 4; count of bases not matched to a gene: 5. CDR3 protein: CASSFGRGRGNTIYF. The CDR3 bases are TGTGCCAGCAGCTTCGGCAGGGGGCGAGGAAACACCATATATTTT.

The table lists this clonotype with many counts. The CDR3 nucleotides read TGTGCCAGCAGTGTGAATGTCGGAAACACCATATATTTT. Encoded protein: CASSVNVGNTIYF. The rearrangement uses TRBV25-1 and TRBJ1-3; the D is unclear. The CDR3 extends over 13 amino acids. The germline CDR1 and CDR2 sequences are MGHDK and SYGVNS. V was trimmed by 4 bases and J by 4 bases, leaving 8 bases between them.

This clonotype appeared many times. The CDR3 nucleotides read TGTGCCAGCAGCTTACAGCAGGGGACCTACGAGCAGTACTTC. Amino acids: CASSLQQGTYEQYF. The rearrangement links TRBV7-8 to TRBJ2-7; possible D gene TRBD1, 6 bases. The CDR3 spans 14 residues. The germline V gene has CDR1 SGHVS and CDR2 FQNEAQ. V was cut by 2 bases and J by 2 bases, with 10 bases left in between.

This chain links TRBV2 with TRBJ1-6; D is possibly TRBD1 (6 bases). CDR1 is SNHLY, CDR2 FYNNEI, per germline. The V end lost 6 bases, the J end lost 3 bases, and 21 bases lay between the germline ends. The CDR3 is made up of 18 amino acids. The CDR3 is CASSPGTGGVSYNSPLHF. CDR3 nucleotide sequence: TGTGCCAGCAGCCCGGGGACGGGGGGCGTCAGCTATAATTCACCCCTCCACTTT.